This T cell receptor beta chain emerged from a study of cytomegalovirus exposure and HLA in healthy donors. Overall study context: There were about 85 million unique TCRs (from HLA-typed donors) in an early data release. Overall study findings and caveats: In a later analysis, a missense DCLRE1C variant was linked to TCR beta V- and J-gene trimming. The authors listed 150 to 200 TCR beta chains as cytomegalovirus-associated. In an earlier analysis, in some 600 donors, most V segments appeared productive either ~90% or ~30% of the time.

Vbeta (60) and Jbeta (13) primers were used in the PCR. TCRdb keeps only in-frame clones here, not all; method: immunoSEQ multiplex PCR. The sample consists of some 150,000 clones, roughly 88% of them appearing once. Concerning this clone: What it binds is unknown.

The sequence derives from a woman aged 18-30 years in good health and CMV-seronegative. The sequencing sample was made of PBMCs.

The CDR3 region is CASRAEWETQYF. The CDR3 coding sequence is TGTGCCAGCAGGGCGGAGTGGGAGACCCAGTACTTC. V is TRBV28 and J is TRBJ2-5; D gene uncertain. The CDR3 covers 12 residues. Germline CDR1 and CDR2: MDHEN and SYDVKM. V shed 6 bases and J shed 5 bases, with 10 bases lying between them. The full variable domain, its missing parts supplied by reference TRBV28 and TRBJ2-5, is DVKVTQSSRYLVKRTGEKVFLECVQDMDHENMFWYRQDPGLGLRLIYFSYDVKMKEKGDIPEGYSVSREKKERFSLILESASTNQTSMYLCASRAEWETQYFGPGTRLLVL.